This TCR beta chain came from a study of Ad26.COV2.S vaccination and SARS-CoV-2 variants (dated by TCRdb to about 2021). Background on the whole study: Vaccine-arm donors came from COV1001, a multicentre, randomized, double-blind, placebo-controlled phase I-IIa trial of Ad26.COV2.S in healthy adults. Ad26.COV2.S was given intramuscularly at 5x10^10 or 1x10^11 viral particles, as a single shot or as two shots 56 days apart. TCRbeta repertoire sequencing was used to assess the specificity and breadth of SARS-CoV-2-reactive T cell receptors after Ad26.COV2.S vaccination. The TCR-sequenced set comprised about 30 samples: around 20 Ad26.COV2.S vaccine recipients, 5 placebo recipients and 8 SARS-CoV-2 convalescent individuals. Trial participants were randomized into five groups of five, in which low-dose or high-dose Ad26.COV2.S was given once or twice, or placebo was given on both occasions. Investigators remained blinded to trial group allocation during experiments and outcome assessment.

V is cut back by 5 bases and J by 3 bases, with 13 bases in the junction unmatched. The germline V gene (reference sequence) yields LNHNV for CDR1 and YYDKDF for CDR2. Including the terminal cysteine and phenylalanine, the CDR3 comprises 17 residues. Solely the CDR3 DNA is kept, with 51 bases framed from the first base. The treatment or condition label of this sample denotes: over 15 received Ad26.COV2.S at low or high dose, single or two shots; five or six received placebo; per-sample allocation not given. For vaccine and placebo recipients, repertoires were sequenced using samples collected on day 63 after the first injection. Cohort 1b enrolled roughly 25 adults aged 18-55 years at a single site in Boston, USA, between 29 July and 7 August 2020. Ad26.COV2.S was a replication-incompetent adenovirus type 26 vector that expressed a prefusion-stabilized SARS-CoV-2 spike protein derived from the original Wuhan strain.

The immunoSEQ Assay was the method used to sequence TCRbeta CDR3 regions. After extraction, genomic DNA underwent amplification by bias-controlled multiplex PCR, followed by high-throughput sequencing. The authors' pipeline ran thus. To quantify the absolute abundance of every unique TCRbeta CDR3 region, sequences were collapsed and filtered. T cell fraction was estimated by normalization of TCRbeta template counts to usable DNA, with usable DNA being measured through amplification of reference genes present in all nucleated cells. Repertoire TCRs were annotated as SARS-CoV-2-specific when V gene, CDR3 amino acid sequence and J gene were exactly matched to a known reactive TCR set. The reference SARS-CoV-2 TCR set was derived from MIRA and filtered for enrichment in COVID-19-positive ImmuneCODE repertoires, a step that removed public or cross-reactive TCRs. Using the MIRA antigens, annotated TCRs were further analysed by specific ORF or by position within an ORF. Breadth was defined as the number of annotated unique rearrangements divided by the total number of unique productive rearrangements, and depth was defined as the summed frequency of the annotated unique rearrangements. Group comparisons of TCR breadth used two-sided Wilcoxon rank-sum tests. In TCRdb, the immuneACCESS table is reduced to in-frame sequences with V and J assigned. These tables do not hold every clone; where another copy was compared, an unresolved V gene accounts for under half, and the others remain unexplained. V, J and clone size derive from that table, while D and trimming were established from the DNA sequence. This sample has around 370,000 clones in its table, and about 85% of those were observed once. The top ten constitute around 3% of the sample.

Concerning this clone itself: Its recognized antigen is unknown. The input lacks base qualities; no much larger clone sits a single base away.

What the authors observed across the whole study: Substantial breadth of spike-specific CD8+ and CD4+ T cell responses was reported after vaccination. It was noted by the authors that total T cell responses may have been underestimated by the TCR breadth and depth analyses. Vaccine and placebo recipients had similar non-spike TCR breadth, a finding consistent with the vaccine containing only spike. Comparing responses between vaccine doses or regimens was not something the study was powered to do. Higher spike-specific TCR breadth was observed in Ad26.COV2.S recipients than in placebo recipients (P = 0.0014).

The chain is made from TRBV15 and TRBJ1-5; TRBD1 agrees with 7 junctional bases. This sample comprised peripheral blood, obtained in a trial of Ad26.COV2.S vaccine versus placebo. This sequence originates from a person aged 18-65 years who received the Ad26.COV2.S COVID-19 vaccine or a placebo. The CDR3 here reads CATSGTRQGSPNQPQHF. The sequenced DNA: TGTGCCACCAGCGGGACTAGACAGGGTTCCCCCAATCAGCCCCAGCATTTT.